This paragraph covers one TCR beta chain sequence. The clone's antigen remains unknown. No base qualities exist here, and no much larger clone lies one base off it. In the prospective study, participants were about 18 to 100 years old, resided in approximately 25 geographic areas of the United States, and were enrolled through a virtual design. Cohort assignment in the prospective study relied on participant-reported clinical history from a screening survey and a study questionnaire. Mobile phlebotomists in the prospective study collected whole blood, serum and a nasopharyngeal or oropharyngeal swab from every participant. Participants in the prospective study had the option to provide additional blood draws and questionnaires over a roughly two-month period. Blood samples from the prospective study were shipped frozen or at room temperature prior to DNA extraction. Counted from cysteine to phenylalanine, this CDR3 has 14 amino acids. Of the read, only the CDR3 DNA is kept; its 42 bases are in frame from base 1. The trim is 4 bases for V and 7 bases for J, with a gap of 17 bases between the germline ends. Per the germline V gene, SGHDT is the CDR1 and YYEEEE is the CDR2.

The record originates from a study of blood T cell repertoires in COVID-19 (dated by TCRdb to 2020 to 2021). Broadly, across the study: Collaborator samples came from the United States, Italy and Spain and covered acute and convalescent phases of COVID-19. The prospective study material was composed of cDNA or gDNA derived from T cells, B-cell-depleted T cells, or PBMCs. The dataset comprised deeply sampled blood TCRbeta repertoires from subjects exposed to, actively infected with, or recovered from COVID-19. The repertoires were made available in a free public database intended to serve as a resource for research on the immune response to SARS-CoV-2. Samples came from the ongoing ImmuneRACE study (first 160 participants) plus 1,254 subjects from 6 global collaborators. A de-identified subject ID, COVID-19 status, age in years and sex were almost always included in the sample metadata. Where available, HLA class I and class II types were obtained from metadata supplied by the sample provider rather than from assay-based typing. On the study overall, not on this receptor specifically: Clinical and demographic metadata were provided uncurated, with the amount varying by source and participant.

The immunoSEQ Assay, a bias-controlled multiplex PCR, was used to amplify TCRbeta CDR3 regions from genomic DNA. As for how the authors treated the data: Nucleated cell counts per sample were estimated from amplification of reference gene primers within the assay. To quantify the absolute abundance of each unique TCRbeta CDR3 rearrangement, sequence reads were collapsed and filtered. For each sample, productive Simpson clonality was calculated by taking the square root of Simpson's diversity index across productive rearrangements. Drawn from immuneACCESS, this table holds only the in-frame rearrangements with V and J called that TCRdb kept. Clones are partly lost; checked studies trace under half to an unresolved V gene and leave the rest unexplained. V, J and clone size are those of that table, while D and trimming were read from the DNA. The sample table holds around 340,000 clones, of which 70% to 90% were seen once. The leading ten clones occupy around 4.4% of the sample.

Input material: PBMCs or T cells enriched from blood (not recorded which). The V and J segments used are TRBV5-6 and TRBJ1-2, with a weak D call of TRBD1 (5 bases match). The receptor was derived from a woman aged 40 to 50 with acute COVID-19. The DNA reads TGTGCCAGCAGCCTTTGGACGGGACTAACTGGCTACACCTTC. It is translated as CASSLWTGLTGYTF.